These 13 T cell receptor beta chains originate from one sample sequenced in a study of blood T cells in healthy people across ages. Alongside a J-beta primer mix, a sample-barcoded 5' primer served in a second PCR lasting roughly 7 to 11 cycles. TCRdb analysed the 5' RACE reads with MiXCR anew, one entry per CDR3 protein. The table includes 1,500,000 or so distinct CDR3 sequences, roughly 64% detected once. Material for sequencing was blood. The receptors derive from a man aged 18 to 29 in good health.

This clonotype was recorded once. V and J are TRBV10-3 and TRBJ2-1, with D perhaps matching TRBD2 (6 bases). V shed 3 bases and J shed 10 bases, with 13 bases lying between them. Germline CDR1 reads ENHRY; CDR2 reads SYGVKD. The CDR3 totals 13 residues. The CDR3: CAISDWGVWEQFF. CDR3 sequence (DNA): TGTGCCATCAGTGACTGGGGGGTCTGGGAGCAGTTCTTC.

This clonotype came up once. The J gene is TRBJ2-5, the V gene TRBV7-9; TRBD1 agrees at 7 bases. The DNA end favors TRBJ2-7, so the J call may be wrong. The length of the CDR3 is 13 residues. CDR1 and CDR2 (germline): SEHNR, FQNEAQ (reference sequence). This CDR3 reads CASSYTGDYEQYF. In DNA form, the CDR3 reads TGTGCCAGCAGCTATACAGGGGACTACGAGCAGTACTTC.

The chain joins TRBV6-5 to TRBJ1-1; D gene uncertain. The ends were cut back, 5 bases at V and 10 bases at J, with 11 bases in the middle. CDR1 is MNHEY and CDR2 is SVGAGI in the germline V gene. The CDR3 is 11 amino acids. The CDR3 sequence: CASSGGERAFF. In DNA, the CDR3 is TGTGCCAGCAGTGGAGGAGAGCGAGCTTTCTTT.

The chain uses TRBV4-3 and TRBJ2-7; D may be TRBD1 (5 bases). The germline V gene encodes CDR1 LGHNA and CDR2 YSLEER. The CDR3 has 15 residues. Trimming removed 3 bases from V and 0 bases from J, with 12 bases in between. The CDR3 region has the DNA TGCGCCAGCAGCCATGGTAAGGGGCACTCCTACGAGCAGTACTTC. It encodes CASSHGKGHSYEQYF.

This clonotype was observed a handful of times. The V gene is TRBV5-1, the J gene TRBJ2-1; 11 nucleotides align to TRBD2. The CDR3 has 14 residues. The J segment lost 5 bases and the V segment lost 3 bases, leaving 1 base of the junction unmatched. The V gene's germline CDR1 is SGHRS and CDR2 YFSETQ. CDR3 amino acids: CASSSGLADNEQFF. The CDR3 nucleotides are TGCGCCAGCAGCTCGGGACTAGCGGACAATGAGCAGTTCTTC.

The V gene is TRBV3-1, the J gene TRBJ1-1, with 11 nucleotides matching TRBD1. CDR3 length equals 15 residues. From germline, CDR1 is LGHDT and CDR2 YNNKEL (reference sequence). V dropped 6 bases and J dropped 10; count of bases not matched to a gene: 13. The CDR3 reads CASSPRDRGLHGAFF. Written as DNA, the CDR3 is TGTGCCAGCAGTCCCCGGGACAGGGGGTTACACGGAGCTTTCTTT.

This clonotype showed up just a few times. The chain uses TRBV29-1 and TRBJ2-1; the D is unclear. V was clipped by 4 bases and J by 9 bases, with 10 bases between them. The CDR3 is made up of 11 amino acids. Per germline, CDR1 SQVTM and CDR2 ANQGSEA. The CDR3 region is CSVVEVGEQFF. CDR3 DNA: TGCAGCGTTGTTGAGGTCGGTGAGCAGTTCTTC.

This sequence joins TRBV6-2 or TRBV6-3 and TRBJ2-2; D possibly corresponds to TRBD1 (5 bases). V lost 2 bases and J lost 3, with 10 bases in between. The length of the CDR3 is 15 residues. The germline gives CDR1 MNHEY, CDR2 SVGEGT. The CDR3 DNA sequence: TGTGCCAGCAGTTACGCCAGGGCCCACACCGGGGAGCTGTTTTTT. The encoded protein is CASSYARAHTGELFF.

This clonotype has just a few counts. This sequence joins TRBV28 and TRBJ1-2; D not certain. Looked up from germline, CDR1 is MDHEN and CDR2 is SYDVKM. The CDR3 has 12 residues. Between the trimmed V and J ends, which lost 2 bases and 0 bases, there was a span of 1 base. The CDR3 DNA follows: TGTGCCAGCAGTTTACCTAACTATGGCTACACCTTC. This codes for CASSLPNYGYTF.

This chain uses TRBV12-3 or TRBV12-4 with TRBJ2-4; D gene unclear. CDR3 length: 12 residues. V was shortened by 6 bases and J by 5 bases, with 8 bases between the two germline ends. CDR3 DNA: TGTGCCAGCAGCGACCGGGAAAACATTCAGTACTTC. Protein product: CASSDRENIQYF.

This clonotype has just a few counts. The chain joins TRBV20-1 to TRBJ2-3; TRBD2 aligns across 9 bases. Losses at the gene ends were 3 bases for V and 5 bases for J; bases not matched to a gene: 9. Germline CDR1 DFQATT, CDR2 SNEGSKA (reference sequence). The CDR3 length is 15 residues. The CDR3 region has the DNA TGCAGTGCTAGGGAGGCTAGCGGGATGGTAGATACGCAGTATTTT. Its protein is CSAREASGMVDTQYF.

J is TRBJ2-3 and V is TRBV5-1, with D tentatively TRBD1 (6 bases). Looked up from germline, CDR1 is SGHRS and CDR2 is YFSETQ. This CDR3 is 17 amino acids long. Trimming took off 4 bases at V and 5 bases at J, with 23 bases between the two ends. The CDR3 region is CASSPPPRAGVVDTQYF. DNA for the CDR3: TGCGCCAGCAGCCCCCCCCCGAGGGCAGGGGTTGTAGATACGCAGTATTTT.

The gene calls are TRBV29-1 and TRBJ1-1; no clear D. The CDR3 is 15 residues long. The germline V and J ends were trimmed by 2 bases and 1 base, with 14 bases remaining between them. Germline assignment: CDR1 SQVTM and CDR2 ANQGSEA. The CDR3 loop is CSVELWESGNTEAFF. The CDR3 DNA reads TGCAGCGTTGAACTTTGGGAGTCAGGGAACACTGAAGCTTTCTTT.